The next 25 T cell receptor beta chains were all read from a single sample in a study of T cells after posttransplantation cyclophosphamide. Some clones are missing from TCRdb's copy, which holds only in-frame ones; the method was immunoSEQ multiplex PCR. Of approximately 40,000 clones listed, about three quarters were seen once; the top ten hold approximately 8.7%. Treatment was busulfan-fludarabine conditioning, a marrow graft, and cyclophosphamide on days +3 and +4. The material sequenced was CD4+ T cells sorted from blood, taken 1,700 to 2,000 days after a stem cell transplant with posttransplant cyclophosphamide. These receptors were collected from a female patient aged 35 to 55 who received an allogeneic stem cell transplant from a related donor, was CMV-positive, and had no GVHD. The graft donor may account for some of the T cells.

A single count supports this clone. The V gene is TRBV4-2, the J gene TRBJ1-3; D unclear. The germline gives CDR1 LGHNA, CDR2 YNFKEQ. V was clipped by 1 base and J by 4 bases, with 11 bases between them. The CDR3 is made up of 15 amino acids. CDR3 amino acids: CASSQGSTVGNTIYF. The CDR3 bases are TGTGCCAGCAGCCAAGGTTCAACGGTGGGAAACACCATATATTTT.

This chain connects TRBV25-1 to TRBJ1-2, with D tentatively TRBD1 (6 bases). CDR3 length: 15 amino acids. Germline V gives CDR1 MGHDK, CDR2 SYGVNS. V was clipped by 6 bases and J by 3 bases, with 17 bases between them. The CDR3 region has the DNA TGTGCCAGCAGCCATAGGGGGAATCTGGACTATGGCTACACCTTC. Translation: CASSHRGNLDYGYTF.

V gene TRBV29-1 combines with J gene TRBJ1-5; 7 nucleotides match TRBD1. CDR3 length: 12 amino acids. V dropped 8 bases and J dropped 4; count of bases not matched to a gene: 5. In germline, CDR1 is SQVTM, CDR2 ANQGSEA. The CDR3 spells CSSQTGNQPQHF. The DNA for the CDR3 is TGCAGCTCGCAGACAGGGAATCAGCCCCAGCATTTT.

This clone was detected only once. This chain uses TRBV5-5 with TRBJ2-2; 8 positions match TRBD1. The CDR3 is 16 residues long. The ends lost 0 bases at V and 1 base at J; junction bases unmatched: 2. Germline V gene sequence: CDR1 SGHKS, CDR2 YYEKEE (reference sequence). The CDR3 DNA reads TGTGCCAGCAGCTTGGGTGGGACAGGGAACACCGGGGAGCTGTTTTTT. It encodes CASSLGGTGNTGELFF.

The gene calls are TRBV1 and TRBJ1-2; the table's D gene call, TRBD1, was not cross checked with the DNA. TRBV1 is flagged as a pseudogene. The CDR3 sequence is 14 residues long. CDR3 DNA sequence: TGCACCAGCAGCCAATTAACAGGGCTCTATGGCTACACCTTC. Protein: CTSSQLTGLYGYTF.

The CDR3 region is CSAEGRDGYTF. CDR3 nucleotides: TGCAGTGCGGAAGGTCGGGATGGCTACACCTTC. The gene calls are TRBV20-1 and TRBJ1-2, with unresolved D. The CDR3 runs 11 residues. Looked up from germline, CDR1 is DFQATT and CDR2 is SNEGSKA (reference sequence). V lost 6 bases and J 6 bases, leaving 11 bases between the germline ends.

The chain employs TRBV4-2 and TRBJ2-1; 9 bases line up with TRBD2. CDR1 and CDR2 from the germline V gene are LGHNA and YNFKEQ. V was pared by 3 bases and J by 0 bases, with 3 bases of the junction left unmatched. This CDR3 is 16 amino acids long. Written as DNA, the CDR3 is TGTGCCAGCAGCCACTTTAGCGGGAGCTCCTACAATGAGCAGTTCTTC. Its translation: CASSHFSGSSYNEQFF.

The chain is built from TRBV6-5 and TRBJ1-1; 7 bases align to TRBD1. CDR3 size: 12 residues. Trimming took 6 bases from V and 10 from J; bases not matched to a gene: 8. Germline loops: CDR1 MNHEY, CDR2 SVGAGI. The CDR3 here is CASSPRDRAAFF. Written as DNA, the CDR3 is TGTGCCAGCAGCCCACGCGACAGGGCAGCTTTCTTT.

With regard to this clone: Sequence at one end of the junction differs from germline and may be a read error. J is TRBJ2-2 and V is TRBV7-7, with 9 bases identical to TRBD1. Looked up from germline, CDR1 is SSHAT and CDR2 is FNYEAQ (reference sequence). The CDR3 is 17 residues long. The CDR3 DNA is TGTGCTAGCAGCTCAGCTCTAACGACAGGGGGCACCGGGGAGCTGTTTTTT. Its translation is CASSSALTTGGTGELFF.

V and J are TRBV14 and TRBJ1-3; TRBD1 aligns across 7 bases. V was pared by 4 bases and J by 0 bases, with 12 bases of the junction left unmatched. Germline V gene lookup returns CDR1 SGHDN and CDR2 FVKESK. The length of the CDR3 is 18 residues. Here the CDR3 DNA reads TGTGCCAGCAGCCCTAGGACAGGTTTGCTGAGCTCTGGAAACACCATATATTTT. Its translation is CASSPRTGLLSSGNTIYF.

The chain uses TRBV5-1 and TRBJ2-2, with TRBD2 matching 8 bases. The V segment lost 0 bases and the J segment 3 bases; nucleotides outside the gene matches: 1. The CDR3 has 15 residues. Germline V gene lookup returns CDR1 SGHRS and CDR2 YFSETQ. The CDR3 nucleotides are TGCGCCAGCAGCTTGGAGGGACTAGACACCGGGGAGCTGTTTTTT. As protein: CASSLEGLDTGELFF.

This clone was picked up one time. CDR3 loop: CASSVEERGGLKTQYF. For the CDR3, the DNA is TGTGCCAGCAGCGTAGAGGAGCGGGGGGGCCTAAAGACCCAGTACTTC. The genes are TRBV9 and TRBJ2-5, with 10 positions matching TRBD2. The CDR3 is 16 amino acids. CDR1 and CDR2 (germline): SGDLS, YYNGEE. The V and J ends lost 0 bases and 6 bases, in that order; junction bases with no gene match: 8.

CDR3 sequence: CASSLIGTRQETQYF. The CDR3 region has the DNA TGCGCCAGCAGCTTAATTGGGACTCGCCAAGAGACCCAGTACTTC. This chain uses TRBV5-1 with TRBJ2-5; a weak D match, TRBD2 (6 bases). Trimming took off 2 bases at V and 1 base at J, with 12 bases between the two ends. The CDR3 contains 15 residues. Germline-derived CDR1 and CDR2 are SGHRS and YFSETQ. The full variable domain, with the rest looked up from reference TRBV5-1 and TRBJ2-5, is KAGVTQTPRYLIKTRGQQVTLSCSPISGHRSVSWYQQTPGQGLQFLFEYFSETQRNKGNFPGRFSGRQFSNSRSEMNVSTLELGDSALYLCASSLIGTRQETQYFGPGTRLLVL.

This clone showed up just a few times. The chain uses TRBV9 and TRBJ2-1, with D perhaps matching TRBD1 (6 bases). Trimming took off 0 bases at V and 4 bases at J, with 11 bases between the two ends. Germline values: CDR1 SGDLS, CDR2 YYNGEE. This CDR3 is 15 amino acids long. CDR3 region: CASSVEGDGYNEQFF. CDR3 in DNA: TGTGCCAGCAGCGTAGAGGGGGACGGATACAATGAGCAGTTCTTC.

V and J are TRBV7-3 and TRBJ2-2; TRBD1 aligns across 11 bases. The V segment lost 4 bases and the J segment 8 bases; nucleotides outside the gene matches: 6. The CDR3 length is 15 residues. The germline V gene encodes CDR1 SGHTA and CDR2 FQGTGA. CDR3 protein: CASSSRDRGRGELFF. The CDR3 bases are TGTGCCAGCAGCTCCCGGGACAGGGGGAGGGGGGAGCTGTTTTTT.

This clone occurred once. The chain links TRBV2 to TRBJ2-7; 10 bases agree with TRBD1. V trimming: 7 bases; J trimming: 2 bases; junction bases outside the gene matches: 11. The CDR3 length is 16 residues. The germline gives CDR1 SNHLY, CDR2 FYNNEI. The chain's CDR3 is CASKNPGQGFTYEQYF. CDR3 nucleotide sequence: TGTGCCAGCAAAAACCCGGGACAGGGGTTTACCTACGAGCAGTACTTC. The entire variable domain, with the rest obtained from reference TRBV2 and TRBJ2-7, is as follows: EPEVTQTPSHQVTQMGQEVILRCVPISNHLYFYWYRQILGQKVEFLVSFYNNEISEKSEIFDDQFSVERPDGSNFTLKIRSTKLEDSAMYFCASKNPGQGFTYEQYFGPGTRLTVT.

The chain carries TRBV18 and TRBJ2-4; 8 positions match TRBD1. Per the germline V gene, CDR1 is KGHSH and CDR2 is LQKENI. With 6 bases clipped from V and 0 bases from J, the junction kept 13 bases outside the gene matches. The CDR3 covers 18 residues. The CDR3: CASSLRGRGTLAKNIQYF. CDR3 bases: TGTGCCAGCTCCCTCAGGGGGCGCGGAACCCTAGCCAAAAACATTCAGTACTTC. Full variable domain (remainder filled in from reference TRBV18 and TRBJ2-4): NAGVMQNPRHLVRRRGQEARLRCSPMKGHSHVYWYRQLPEEGLKFMVYLQKENIIDESGMPKERFSAEFPKEGPSILRIQQVVRGDSAAYFCASSLRGRGTLAKNIQYFGAGTRLSVL.

The chain employs TRBV18 and TRBJ2-7, with 11 bases fitting TRBD1. Germline V gives CDR1 KGHSH, CDR2 LQKENI. V trimming: 2 bases; J trimming: 3 bases; junction bases outside the gene matches: 6. This CDR3 has 16 amino acids. CDR3 DNA: TGTGCCAGCTCACCATCCGGACAGGGGGCTTTCTACGAGCAGTACTTC. Amino acids: CASSPSGQGAFYEQYF. Supplemented by reference TRBV18 and TRBJ2-7, the full variable domain reads NAGVMQNPRHLVRRRGQEARLRCSPMKGHSHVYWYRQLPEEGLKFMVYLQKENIIDESGMPKERFSAEFPKEGPSILRIQQVVRGDSAAYFCASSPSGQGAFYEQYFGPGTRLTVT.

The V and J genes are TRBV9 and TRBJ2-2; the D gene is possibly TRBD1 (6 bases). CDR1 SGDLS and CDR2 YYNGEE come from the germline V gene. The germline V and J ends were trimmed by 3 bases and 3 bases, with 9 bases remaining between them. The CDR3 has 14 amino acids. CDR3 in amino acids: CASSGQADTGELFF. CDR3 coding DNA: TGTGCCAGCAGCGGACAGGCGGACACCGGGGAGCTGTTTTTT.

The rearrangement links TRBV19 to TRBJ1-5, with TRBD1 matching 9 bases. The ends lost 6 bases at V and 0 bases at J; junction bases unmatched: 21. This CDR3 has 21 residues. Germline V gives CDR1 LNHDA, CDR2 SQIVND (reference sequence). The CDR3 nucleotides are TGTGCCAGTAGACCGAGTGGACCGGGACAGGGTAGAAGAGGTAGCAATCAGCCCCAGCATTTT. This encodes CASRPSGPGQGRRGSNQPQHF.

In nucleotides, the CDR3 is TGCGCCAGCAGCACGGGCTCTGGAAACACCATATATTTT. Its translation: CASSTGSGNTIYF. V gene TRBV5-1 combines with J gene TRBJ1-3; no definite D call. Germline CDR1 SGHRS, CDR2 YFSETQ. V dropped 4 bases and J dropped 0 bases, with 5 bases sitting between them. This CDR3 contains 13 residues.

This clone was observed once. The gene calls are TRBV7-3 and TRBJ2-4, with TRBD1 matching over 7 bases. Germline CDR1 reads SGHTA; CDR2 reads FQGTGA. This CDR3 region has 16 residues. Losses at the gene ends were 5 bases for V and 0 bases for J; bases not matched to a gene: 7. The CDR3 nucleotides read TGTGCCAGCAGCATCCCGGGACAGCTAGCCAAAAACATTCAGTACTTC. Encoded protein: CASSIPGQLAKNIQYF.

The V and J genes are TRBV19 and TRBJ1-3; 7 nucleotides match TRBD1. This CDR3 has 19 residues. CDR1 is LNHDA, CDR2 SQIVND, per germline (reference sequence). The V gene end was trimmed by 9 bases and the J gene end by 0 bases; junction bases not matched to a gene: 20. The CDR3 coding sequence is TGTGCCAGCCAGAGTTGGTCCTTTGGGGACAGAAGCTCTGGAAACACCATATATTTT. Protein: CASQSWSFGDRSSGNTIYF.

This clone has more than one count but fewer than ten. As DNA, the CDR3 is TGTGCCAGCAGCTTCGACGGGAATTCACCCCTCCACTTT. As protein: CASSFDGNSPLHF. This chain uses TRBV9 with TRBJ1-6; D is unresolved. The CDR3 length is 13 residues. CDR1 and CDR2 from the germline V gene are SGDLS and YYNGEE. V was pared by 4 bases and J by 7 bases, with 9 bases between.

The count of this clone is one. The chain joins TRBV28 to TRBJ1-4; 8 nucleotides agree with TRBD1. After removal of 5 bases from V and 5 bases from J, the junction contained 7 bases not matched to a gene. Germline V lookup: CDR1 MDHEN, CDR2 SYDVKM. There are 15 residues in the CDR3. The CDR3 DNA is TGTGCCAGCAGTCCGCAACAGGGGGGGAATGAAAAACTGTTTTTT. This sequence encodes CASSPQQGGNEKLFF.